Each of the 30 T cell receptor beta chains below was sequenced from the same sample in a study of T cell responses to AZD1222 COVID-19 vaccine. TCRdb's copy holds only in-frame clones and misses some; the assay was immunoSEQ multiplex PCR. This sample has approximately 74,000 clones; nearly 90% occur once, and the top ten carry 1% to 1.5%. The input for sequencing was peripheral blood, taken 28 days after the second AZD1222 dose. The receptors stem from an adult who received the AZD1222 COVID-19 vaccine.

The chain links TRBV5-1 to TRBJ1-1; no firm D call. The CDR3 consists of 17 residues. Per the germline V gene, CDR1 is SGHRS and CDR2 is YFSETQ. V was trimmed by 0 bases and J by 0 bases, leaving 15 bases between them. The CDR3 bases are TGCGCCAGCAGCTTGGGAGGGCCCCGGCTCCTGAACACTGAAGCTTTCTTT. Translation: CASSLGGPRLLNTEAFF. Complete variable domain (other parts from reference TRBV5-1 and TRBJ1-1): KAGVTQTPRYLIKTRGQQVTLSCSPISGHRSVSWYQQTPGQGLQFLFEYFSETQRNKGNFPGRFSGRQFSNSRSEMNVSTLELGDSALYLCASSLGGPRLLNTEAFFGQGTRLTVV.

The chain joins TRBV10-3 to TRBJ2-5; 8 bases match TRBD2. Unmatched junction bases numbered 3, after V lost 10 bases and J lost 5 bases. Per the germline V gene, CDR1 is ENHRY and CDR2 is SYGVKD. CDR3 size: 11 residues. The CDR3 spells CATGGRETQYF. The CDR3 DNA sequence: TGTGCCACCGGCGGGAGGGAGACCCAGTACTTC.

This chain joins TRBV12-3 or TRBV12-4 and TRBJ1-1, with D maybe TRBD1 (6 bases). Trimming left V 8 bases short and J 10 bases short, with 20 bases between. This CDR3 has 13 residues. The CDR3 sequence is CASGQKTGTAAFF. The CDR3 nucleotides read TGTGCCAGCGGCCAAAAGACAGGAACGGCAGCTTTCTTT.

This clone was seen a single time. The rearrangement links TRBV11-3 to TRBJ2-2; 8 nucleotides agree with TRBD2. Per the germline V gene, CDR1 is SGHNT and CDR2 is YENEEA. Trimming at V came to 2 bases and at J to 4 bases, leaving 0 bases not matched to a gene. The length of the CDR3 is 14 residues. CDR3 sequence reads: CASSLSGSTGELFF. The CDR3 DNA sequence: TGTGCCAGCAGCTTAAGCGGGAGCACCGGGGAGCTGTTTTTT.

CDR3 DNA: TGCAGCGTTGGCGCAGGGGGCTTAGCGGGGTATTCCTACGAGCAGTACTTC. This translates into CSVGAGGLAGYSYEQYF. The chain recombines TRBV29-1 with TRBJ2-7; D may match TRBD1 or TRBD2 (8 bases each). V was cut by 4 bases and J by 1 base, with 23 bases left in between. The germline gives CDR1 SQVTM, CDR2 ANQGSEA. CDR3 size: 17 residues.

The chain uses TRBV18 and TRBJ2-4; D is undetermined. CDR3 length: 11 amino acids. Looked up from germline, CDR1 is KGHSH and CDR2 is LQKENI. The V and J ends lost 6 bases and 8 bases respectively, with 8 bases between them. In nucleotides, the CDR3 is TGTGCCAGCTCCCCCCGCGACATTCAGTACTTC. Translation gives CASSPRDIQYF.

The J gene is TRBJ1-1, the V gene TRBV19, with TRBD1 as a possible D gene (5 bases). Germline V CDR1 and CDR2: LNHDA, SQIVND (reference sequence). Trimming stripped 5 bases from V and 4 bases from J, with 14 bases between. The CDR3 spans 14 residues. In DNA form, the CDR3 reads TGTGCCAGTAGTCGGAGGGGTCCGGGCACTGAAGCTTTCTTT. Protein product: CASSRRGPGTEAFF.

This clone was observed a handful of times. The CDR3 DNA follows: TGTGCCACCAGCAGAGGTGGGAACACAGATACGCAGTATTTT. As protein: CATSRGGNTDTQYF. The chain has TRBV15 and TRBJ2-3; D is ambiguous. Trimming removed 1 base from V and 2 bases from J, with 7 bases in between. Germline CDR1 and CDR2: LNHNV and YYDKDF (reference sequence). The CDR3 is made up of 14 amino acids.

The V call is TRBV9, the J call TRBJ2-3; TRBD2 matches at 7 bases. The germline V gene has CDR1 SGDLS and CDR2 YYNGEE. This CDR3 has 14 amino acids. With V trimmed by 2 bases and J by 4 bases, 4 bases remained unmatched. The CDR3: CASSVAGAPDTQYF. The CDR3 region has the DNA TGTGCCAGCAGCGTGGCGGGAGCCCCAGATACGCAGTATTTT.

This clone was detected only once. This rearrangement joins TRBV7-2 to TRBJ2-5; no firm D call. CDR1 and CDR2 (germline): SGHTA, FQGNSA. The CDR3 loop spans 12 amino acids. V shed 2 bases and J shed 4 bases, with 5 bases lying between them. The CDR3 loop reads CASSLQRETQYF. CDR3 coding DNA: TGTGCCAGCAGCTTACAGCGAGAGACCCAGTACTTC.

The chain combines TRBV7-3 with TRBJ2-3, with D possibly matching TRBD2 (5 bases). Germline V gene sequence: CDR1 SGHTA, CDR2 FQGTGA. This CDR3 is 15 amino acids long. Trimming cost V 2 bases and J 6 bases, with 15 bases left between them. CDR3: CASSLEGAVPDTQYF. In DNA form, the CDR3 reads TGTGCCAGCAGCTTAGAGGGAGCGGTTCCGGATACGCAGTATTTT.

The chain employs TRBV7-2 and TRBJ2-1; the D gene is possibly TRBD2 (6 bases). V was cut by 5 bases and J by 4 bases, with 21 bases left in between. The CDR3 has 17 residues. Germline-derived CDR1 and CDR2 are SGHTA and FQGNSA. In nucleotides, the CDR3 is TGTGCCAGCAGCCCGACCAGCGGGCGGGTGACTTACAATGAGCAGTTCTTC. Protein sequence: CASSPTSGRVTYNEQFF.

This clone was observed a few times. The chain carries TRBV6-1 and TRBJ2-6, with 7 bases identical to TRBD1. Germline loops: CDR1 MNHNS, CDR2 SASEGT. The CDR3 has 16 amino acids. J lost 4 bases, V lost 2 bases, and 5 bases had no gene match. In DNA, the CDR3 is TGTGCCAGCAGTGAACCGGGACAGACAGGGGCCAACGTCCTGACTTTC. Translating it yields CASSEPGQTGANVLTF.

V is TRBV5-1 and J is TRBJ2-1, with TRBD2 identical over 9 bases. The length of the CDR3 is 16 residues. With 0 bases clipped from V and 5 bases from J, the junction kept 6 bases outside the gene matches. Germline V gene data show CDR1 as SGHRS and CDR2 as YFSETQ. CDR3 in DNA: TGCGCCAGCAGCTTGGATGGGCCTAGCGGGGACAATGAGCAGTTCTTC. Translating it yields CASSLDGPSGDNEQFF. The entire variable domain, with the rest obtained from reference TRBV5-1 and TRBJ2-1, is as follows: KAGVTQTPRYLIKTRGQQVTLSCSPISGHRSVSWYQQTPGQGLQFLFEYFSETQRNKGNFPGRFSGRQFSNSRSEMNVSTLELGDSALYLCASSLDGPSGDNEQFFGPGTRLTVL.

This clone was detected once. V and J are TRBV2 and TRBJ1-2; 9 bases are a match to TRBD1. V shed 5 bases and J 7 bases; nucleotides not matched to a gene: 5. The CDR3 extends over 13 amino acids. Germline loops: CDR1 SNHLY, CDR2 FYNNEI. The CDR3 nucleotides are TGTGCCAGCAGTCTGACAGGGGGAGGTGGCTACACCTTC. Amino acids: CASSLTGGGGYTF. Drawing the rest from reference TRBV2 and TRBJ1-2, the complete variable domain is EPEVTQTPSHQVTQMGQEVILRCVPISNHLYFYWYRQILGQKVEFLVSFYNNEISEKSEIFDDQFSVERPDGSNFTLKIRSTKLEDSAMYFCASSLTGGGGYTFGSGTRLTVV.

The chain uses TRBV29-1 and TRBJ1-2, with no clear D. The CDR3 is 13 amino acids. Per the germline V gene, CDR1 is SQVTM and CDR2 is ANQGSEA. Trimming took off 7 bases at V and 2 bases at J, with 14 bases between the two ends. The CDR3 DNA reads TGCAGCGCCGCGGGAGGCCCGAACTATGGCTACACCTTC. This translates into CSAAGGPNYGYTF.

This clone was recorded once. The V gene is TRBV19, the J gene TRBJ1-1; no reliable D call. The CDR3 is 12 residues long. V was pared by 3 bases and J by 6 bases, with 8 bases between. In germline, CDR1 is LNHDA, CDR2 SQIVND (reference sequence). This chain's CDR3 is CASSIGGSEAFF. The CDR3 DNA is TGTGCCAGTAGTATTGGCGGGTCTGAAGCTTTCTTT.

This chain uses TRBV5-5 with TRBJ1-2; D is ambiguous. The V end lost 2 bases, the J end lost 8 bases, and 10 bases lay between the germline ends. The CDR3 contains 12 residues. Germline CDR1 reads SGHKS; CDR2 reads YYEKEE (reference sequence). For the CDR3, the DNA is TGTGCCAGCAGCTTTTCGCAGTTGGGCTACACCTTC. It yields the protein CASSFSQLGYTF.

This sequence joins TRBV6-1 and TRBJ2-3; D ambiguous. The germline V and J ends were trimmed by 1 base and 1 base, with 3 bases remaining between them. The CDR3 runs 13 residues. Germline V gives CDR1 MNHNS, CDR2 SASEGT. The CDR3 bases are TGTGCCAGCAGTGAAGACCGCACAGATACGCAGTATTTT. Protein product: CASSEDRTDTQYF.

The gene calls are TRBV11-3 and TRBJ2-3; possibly TRBD1 for D (6 bases). With 1 base removed from V and 9 bases from J, the gap between germline ends came to 14 bases. In germline, CDR1 is SGHNT, CDR2 YENEEA. This CDR3 has 14 amino acids. Here the CDR3 reads CASSLGGPQSTQYF. CDR3 nucleotide sequence: TGTGCCAGCAGCTTAGGGGGGCCTCAAAGCACGCAGTATTTT.

The chain links TRBV19 to TRBJ1-3; D gene ambiguous. The CDR3 is 15 amino acids. V gave up 5 bases and J gave up 0 bases, with 11 bases separating them. CDR1 is LNHDA, CDR2 SQIVND, per germline (reference sequence). DNA for the CDR3: TGTGCCAGTAGTGCCGAGGCCATCTCTGGAAACACCATATATTTT. This sequence encodes CASSAEAISGNTIYF.

J is TRBJ1-5 and V is TRBV7-9; D perhaps matches TRBD1 (5 bases). CDR1 and CDR2 (germline): SEHNR, FQNEAQ (reference sequence). Trimming took 1 base from V and 0 from J, leaving 7 bases between them. The length of the CDR3 is 15 residues. CDR3 DNA: TGTGCCAGCAGCTTAGGGCAGGGTAGCAATCAGCCCCAGCATTTT. This sequence encodes CASSLGQGSNQPQHF.

The chain combines TRBV7-6 with TRBJ2-1; D is unclear. CDR3 length: 16 amino acids. V was shortened by 11 bases and J by 14 bases, with 34 bases between the two germline ends. Germline V CDR1 and CDR2: SGHVS, FNYEAQ. This CDR3 is CAVEQKVGWDPGSKFF. In nucleotides, the CDR3 is TGTGCCGTCGAGCAAAAAGTCGGGTGGGATCCCGGGTCTAAGTTCTTC.

The chain carries TRBV27 and TRBJ2-2, with D perhaps assigned TRBD1 or TRBD2 (5 bases each). Trimming left V 5 bases short and J 4 bases short, with 14 bases between. Germline CDR1 reads MNHEY; CDR2 reads SMNVEV (reference sequence). The CDR3 totals 15 residues. Here the CDR3 DNA reads TGTGCCAGCAGTCCGACCTCGAGGGGCACCGGGGAGCTGTTTTTT. This sequence encodes CASSPTSRGTGELFF.

The V gene is TRBV10-3, the J gene TRBJ2-1; D may be TRBD2 (5 bases). This CDR3 is built from 13 residues. Trimming removed 10 bases from V and 7 bases from J, with 17 bases in between. Per germline, CDR1 ENHRY and CDR2 SYGVKD. The CDR3 sequence: CATTAVDGNEQFF. The CDR3 DNA follows: TGTGCCACCACAGCGGTAGATGGGAATGAGCAGTTCTTC.

The chain has TRBV5-4 and TRBJ1-1; D unclear. The CDR3 is made up of 11 amino acids. The ends were cut back, 6 bases at V and 1 base at J, with 4 bases in the middle. Germline CDR1 is SGHNT and CDR2 is YYREEE (reference sequence). CDR3 sequence (DNA): TGTGCCAGCACACAGAACACTGAAGCTTTCTTT. It encodes CASTQNTEAFF.

The chain links TRBV4-2 to TRBJ2-7, with 14 positions matching TRBD2. The CDR3 length is 17 residues. The germline CDR1 and CDR2 sequences are LGHNA and YNFKEQ. The J segment lost 0 bases and the V segment lost 3 bases, leaving 4 bases of the junction unmatched. CDR3 bases: TGTGCCAGCAGCCACGCCGGGACTAGCGGGAGCTCCTACGAGCAGTACTTC. Translated: CASSHAGTSGSSYEQYF.

The chain links TRBV3-1 (or the pseudogene TRBV3-2) to TRBJ1-1, with a tentative D call TRBD1 (5 bases). CDR1 is LGHDT, CDR2 YNNKEL, per germline (reference sequence). There are 17 residues in the CDR3. V dropped 0 bases and J dropped 4 bases, with 18 bases sitting between them. The CDR3 loop is CASSQDWIGHRPTEAFF. CDR3 nucleotides: TGTGCCAGCAGCCAAGATTGGATAGGACACCGACCCACTGAAGCTTTCTTT.

V usage is TRBV5-4 and J usage is TRBJ1-1, with TRBD1 identical over 8 bases. The CDR3 has 15 residues. Germline V gene data show CDR1 as SGHNT and CDR2 as YYREEE (reference sequence). The junction had 5 bases not matched to a gene; V was cut back by 3 bases and J by 1 base. CDR3 amino acids: CASSYLTGANTEAFF. CDR3 sequence (DNA): TGTGCCAGCAGCTACCTGACAGGGGCGAACACTGAAGCTTTCTTT.

The chain has TRBV7-9 and TRBJ2-7, with 9 bases matching TRBD1. The CDR3 contains 14 residues. Germline CDR1 is SEHNR and CDR2 is FQNEAQ (reference sequence). Unmatched junction bases numbered 1, after V lost 4 bases and J lost 0 bases. The CDR3 DNA reads TGTGCCAGCAGCTACAGGGGGCTCTCCTACGAGCAGTACTTC. Its protein is CASSYRGLSYEQYF.